The entry below describes one T cell receptor (beta chain). What it binds is unknown. Indicated time point: week 11, during vaccination. Mutant IDH1 20-mer peptide, at 300 ug, made up each vaccine dose, with topical imiquimod. New WHO grade 3 or 4 astrocytomas that were IDH1-mutant and ATRX-lost occurred in the donors. The data belong to a study of a mutant IDH1 vaccine in newly diagnosed glioma. Study-level information: The therapy given earlier, which was standard therapy, consisted of radiotherapy, temozolomide, or both, and most of the patients received both.

This CDR3 comprises 15 residues. J was trimmed by 7 bases and V by 3 bases; bases with no gene match: 9. Germline V lookup: CDR1 MNHEY, CDR2 SVGAGI. TCRdb keeps only in-frame clones here, not all; method: immunoSEQ multiplex PCR. In the table there are over 20,000 clones, 79% of which are singletons. The gene calls are TRBV6-5 and TRBJ1-1; 9 bases line up with TRBD1. Material: PBMCs, obtained from a glioma patient whose treatment included an IDH1 peptide vaccine. The sequence derives from a man between 35 and 55 years old with glioma. The DNA of the CDR3 is TGTGCCAGCAGTTATCCCGGGACAGGGAGGAGTGAAGCTTTCTTT. This sequence encodes CASSYPGTGRSEAFF.